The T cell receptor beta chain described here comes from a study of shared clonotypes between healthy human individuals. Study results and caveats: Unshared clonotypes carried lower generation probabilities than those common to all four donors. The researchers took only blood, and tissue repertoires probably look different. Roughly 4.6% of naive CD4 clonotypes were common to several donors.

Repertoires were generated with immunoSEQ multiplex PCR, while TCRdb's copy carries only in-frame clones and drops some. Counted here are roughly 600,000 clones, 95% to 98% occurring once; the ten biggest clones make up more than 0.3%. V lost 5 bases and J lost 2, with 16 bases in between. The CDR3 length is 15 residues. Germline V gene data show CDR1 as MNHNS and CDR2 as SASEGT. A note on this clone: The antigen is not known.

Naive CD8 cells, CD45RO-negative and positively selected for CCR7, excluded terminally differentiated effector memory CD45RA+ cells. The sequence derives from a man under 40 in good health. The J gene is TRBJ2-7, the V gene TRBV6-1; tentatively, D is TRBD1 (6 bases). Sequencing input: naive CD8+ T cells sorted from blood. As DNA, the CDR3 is TGTGCCAGCAGTCTGCGCCGGGACAACCCCTACGAGCAGTACTTC. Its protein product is CASSLRRDNPYEQYF.